This TCR beta chain appears in the sequencing data of a study of read filtering for tumor transcriptome and immune sequencing. The wider study: Transcriptome libraries were built from DNase-treated RNA.

Points from the study as a whole: Dropping single-read clonotypes raised IR-seq and RNA-seq shared-clonotype correlation. Single-read clonotypes: roughly 80% of IR-seq clonotypes (about 3.5% of reads), 65% to 75% of RNA-seq clonotypes (nearly 45% of reads).

The library was built from about 370 ng RNA with molecular barcoded adaptors for alpha/delta and beta/gamma chains. TCRdb passed the reads through MiXCR, listing each CDR3 protein once. The repertoire holds approximately 90,000 distinct CDR3 sequences, with roughly a fifth as singletons. This clonotype was seen ten or more times. Its antigen is unidentified. Sampling of bone marrow took place during active disease in every patient. The V end was cut by 8 bases, the J end by 4 bases, with 17 bases between. This CDR3 spans 14 amino acids. The specimen sequenced was a population of CD138-negative cells sorted from bone marrow. The rearrangement links TRBV12-3 or TRBV12-4 to TRBJ1-1, with a weak D call TRBD1 (5 bases). This clonotype originated in a donor aged 40 or older with multiple myeloma. CDR3 sequence reads: CASANQGSGTEAFF. In nucleotides, the CDR3 is TGTGCCAGCGCCAACCAGGGATCCGGCACTGAAGCTTTCTTT.